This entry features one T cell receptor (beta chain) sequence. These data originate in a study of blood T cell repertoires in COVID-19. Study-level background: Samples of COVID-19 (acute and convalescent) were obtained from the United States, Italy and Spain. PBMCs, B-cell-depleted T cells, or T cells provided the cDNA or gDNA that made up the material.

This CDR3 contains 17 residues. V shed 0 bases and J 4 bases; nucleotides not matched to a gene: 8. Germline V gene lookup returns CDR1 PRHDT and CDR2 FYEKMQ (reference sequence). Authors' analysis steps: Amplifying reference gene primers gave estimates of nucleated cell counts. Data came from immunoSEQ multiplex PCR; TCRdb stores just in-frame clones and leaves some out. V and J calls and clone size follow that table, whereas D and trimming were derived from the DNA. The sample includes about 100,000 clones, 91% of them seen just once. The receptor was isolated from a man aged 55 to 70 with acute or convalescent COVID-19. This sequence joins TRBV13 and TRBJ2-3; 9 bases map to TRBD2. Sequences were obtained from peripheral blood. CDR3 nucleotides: TGTGCCAGCAGCTTAGGTTACTCTAGCGGGAAATCAGATACGCAGTATTTT. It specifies CASSLGYSSGKSDTQYF.